This TCR beta chain was captured in a study of blood T cell repertoires in COVID-19. The CDR3 runs to 14 residues. Between the trimmed V and J ends, which lost 3 bases and 9 bases, there was a span of 15 bases. Germline CDR1 and CDR2: SGHTA and FQGNSA. Some clones are missing from TCRdb's copy, which holds only in-frame ones; the method was immunoSEQ multiplex PCR. The table lists about 200,000 clones, 86% of them singletons, with 0.7% to 0.85% in the top ten. The sequence was collected from a woman aged 70-85 years with acute or convalescent COVID-19. The sample consisted of peripheral blood. V is TRBV7-2 and J is TRBJ2-1; tentative D call: TRBD1 (5 bases). The CDR3 sequence is CASSFETKRGEQFF. CDR3 in DNA: TGTGCCAGCAGCTTTGAGACGAAAAGGGGTGAGCAGTTCTTC.